The entry that follows covers one TCR beta chain sequence. This clonotype was counted many times. It has no known antigen specificity. There are no base qualities to consult, and no much larger clone falls within one base. A patient counted as having stable Graves' hyperthyroidism if no progression to ophthalmopathy occurred over 18 months of follow-up. Hyperthyroidism patients were newly diagnosed, had a disease duration of under 2 months, and were aged 18 to 65 years. Exclusion was applied to patients with uncontrolled infections, other autoimmune diseases, pregnancy or lactation. Clinical symptoms, serum thyroxine and TRAb, thyroid ultrasound, and orbital computed tomography formed the basis for the diagnoses. PBMCs were separated from 7.5 to 10 ml of fresh peripheral blood using Ficoll-Paque density gradient centrifugation. Total RNA was extracted using Trizol reagent, and RNA quality was assessed on an Agilent 2100 Bioanalyzer.

TCR beta CDR3 regions were amplified from RNA transcripts. For the first round of RT-PCR on the TCR CDR3, the HTBI primer set was used together with the Qiagen OneStep RT-PCR kit. Libraries were constructed in a second round of multiplex PCR, after which size selection and purification were performed. Libraries were sequenced paired-end with 100 bp reads on an Illumina HiSeq2000. Under the source paper's analysis protocol: Raw data were processed with SOAPnuke, discarding reads with adapters, uncalled bases, mean Phred below 15, or no exact constant-primer or identifier match. High-quality paired reads were merged with COPE v1.2.5, and unique nucleotide sequences were defined as clonotypes. Clonotypes were aligned to IMGT TRBV, TRBD and TRBJ reference segments using MiTCR v1.1. Only V-J combinations with frequency above 0.0001, covering 99% to 99.2% of repertoires, were analysed. A TCS score was defined as the ratio of F50 (clonal expansion) to E x V (chaos), with BLOSUM62-based TCRdist applied between CDR3 peptides within each V-J. Welch's t-statistics and random forest reduced around 520 V-J features to 13, which were used in a naive Bayes classifier (R e1071). The raw public data were reprocessed by TCRdb itself: fastp quality trimming at Q25, MiXCR clonotype calling, in-frame beta chains only. Identical CDR3 proteins give one entry, which carries the most common genes and DNA. The V and J calls and clone size come from TCRdb's table, not from the authors' own analysis. The sample includes roughly 720,000 distinct CDR3 sequences, with 17% observed a single time. Jointly, the top ten make up around a sixth of the sample.

V lost 5 bases and J lost 5 bases, and the count of bases not matched to a germline gene is 7. The CDR3 runs 14 amino acids, cysteine and phenylalanine included. The DNA shown is the 42-base CDR3, in frame from base 1. This entry belongs to a study of T cells in Graves' hyperthyroidism and ophthalmopathy (dated by TCRdb to between 2017 and 2020). Regarding the research as a whole: Peripheral blood samples were taken at the time of initial diagnosis, prior to any treatment. The 90 to 100 discovery patients were randomly divided into training and test sets at a 7:3 ratio. The paper reports TCR Vbeta CDR3 sequencing of approximately 140 peripheral blood samples: under 45 ophthalmopathy, roughly 74 hyperthyroidism and around 17 progressor patients. Following sampling, methimazole starting at 30 mg daily was given to hyperthyroidism patients, and high-dose intravenous methylprednisolone was given to ophthalmopathy patients. In addition, the study compared T-cell repertoires in thyroid tissue and in blood from a handful of Graves' hyperthyroidism patients. TCR V-J signatures able to tell the groups apart were searched for in a discovery cohort of approximately 95 patients, of whom approximately 40 had Graves' ophthalmopathy and more than 55 had stable Graves' hyperthyroidism. Whether ophthalmopathy could be predicted prospectively was tested in an independent validation cohort made up of some 20 hyperthyroidism patients plus 17 patients who later progressed to ophthalmopathy. What the work shows at the level of the full study, not this receptor alone: In validation, the model predicted progression to ophthalmopathy with about 71% sensitivity and 72% to 85% specificity, a median of 6.5 months before onset. Most expanded thyroid clonotypes (frequency above 0.001) were also detected in blood, suggesting blood repertoires may reflect thyroid immune responses. No statistical method was used to fix the sample size in advance, and group allocation was not hidden from the investigators. A model built on a 13 V-J signature distinguished ophthalmopathy from stable hyperthyroidism, reaching about 88% sensitivity and 81.08% specificity in cross-validation and 80%/75% in testing.

This chain joins TRBV12-3 or TRBV12-4 to TRBJ2-7, with TRBD1 matching 9 junction bases. The specimen was blood. The receptor comes from a man between 50 and 59 years old with Graves' hyperthyroidism. The CDR3 corresponds to CASSPRTGADEQYF. DNA sequence: TGTGCCAGCAGTCCCCGGACAGGGGCGGACGAGCAGTACTTC.